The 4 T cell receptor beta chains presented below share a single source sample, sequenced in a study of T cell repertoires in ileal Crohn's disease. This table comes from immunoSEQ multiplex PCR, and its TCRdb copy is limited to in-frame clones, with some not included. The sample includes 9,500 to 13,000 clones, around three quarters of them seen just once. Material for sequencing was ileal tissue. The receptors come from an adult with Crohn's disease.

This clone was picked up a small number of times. This chain's CDR3 is CASRPDRVITGELFF. CDR3 DNA: TGTGCCAGCAGACCAGACAGGGTGATCACCGGGGAGCTGTTTTTT. The chain combines TRBV11-1 with TRBJ2-2, with 7 bases lining up with TRBD1. The CDR3 is 15 residues long. The V and J ends lost 6 bases and 4 bases, in that order; junction bases with no gene match: 8. From germline, CDR1 is SGHAT and CDR2 FQDESV (reference sequence).

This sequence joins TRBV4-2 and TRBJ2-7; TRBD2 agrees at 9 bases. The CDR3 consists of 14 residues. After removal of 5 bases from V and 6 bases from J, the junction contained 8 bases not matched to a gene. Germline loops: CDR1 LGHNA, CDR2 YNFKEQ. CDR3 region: CASSSLAGESEQYF. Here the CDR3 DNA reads TGTGCCAGCAGCTCCTTAGCGGGGGAGTCCGAGCAGTACTTC.

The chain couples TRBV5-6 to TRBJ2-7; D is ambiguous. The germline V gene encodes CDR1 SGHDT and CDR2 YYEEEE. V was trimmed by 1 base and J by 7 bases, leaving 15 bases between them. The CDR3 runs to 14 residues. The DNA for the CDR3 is TGTGCCAGCAGCTTGTTAGACTCCCTCCGTGAGCAGTACTTC. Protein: CASSLLDSLREQYF.

CDR3 coding DNA: TGTGCCACCAATACAGCAATCTCTGGAAACACCATATATTTT. Amino acids: CATNTAISGNTIYF. The chain links TRBV19 to TRBJ1-3; no reliable D call. V lost 10 bases and J 0 bases, leaving 13 bases between the germline ends. In germline, CDR1 is LNHDA, CDR2 SQIVND (reference sequence). CDR3 length: 14 residues.